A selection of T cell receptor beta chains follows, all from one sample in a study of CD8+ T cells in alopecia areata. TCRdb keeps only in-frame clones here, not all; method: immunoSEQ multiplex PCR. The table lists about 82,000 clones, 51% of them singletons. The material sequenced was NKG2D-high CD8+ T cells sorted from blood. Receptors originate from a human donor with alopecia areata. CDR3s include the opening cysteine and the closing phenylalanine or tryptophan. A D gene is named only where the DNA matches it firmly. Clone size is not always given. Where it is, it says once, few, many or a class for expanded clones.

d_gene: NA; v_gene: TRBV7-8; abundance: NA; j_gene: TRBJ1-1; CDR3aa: CASSLDRNTEAFF; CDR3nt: TGTGCCAGCAGCTTAGATAGAAACACTGAAGCTTTCTTT
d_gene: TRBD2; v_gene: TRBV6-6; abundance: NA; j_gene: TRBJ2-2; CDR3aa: CASSYARGSGELFF; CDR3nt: TGTGCCAGCAGTTACGCGCGGGGGTCGGGGGAGCTGTTTTTT
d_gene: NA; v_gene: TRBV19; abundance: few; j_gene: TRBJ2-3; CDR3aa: CASSITGGPTDTQYF; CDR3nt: TGTGCCAGTAGTATAACAGGTGGCCCAACAGATACGCAGTATTTT
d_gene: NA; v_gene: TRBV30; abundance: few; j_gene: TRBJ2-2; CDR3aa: CAVPGEDTGELFF; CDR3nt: TGTGCCGTCCCAGGGGAAGACACCGGGGAGCTGTTTTTT
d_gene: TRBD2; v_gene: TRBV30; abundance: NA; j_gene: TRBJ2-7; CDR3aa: CAWSEEREGTYEQYF; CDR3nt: TGTGCCTGGAGTGAGGAGCGGGAGGGAACCTACGAGCAGTACTTC
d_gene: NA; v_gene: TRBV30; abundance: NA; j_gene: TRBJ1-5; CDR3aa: CAWSTGYSNQPQHF; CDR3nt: TGTGCCTGGTCGACAGGTTATAGCAATCAGCCCCAGCATTTT
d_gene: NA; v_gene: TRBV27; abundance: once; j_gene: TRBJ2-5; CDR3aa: CASSFGVSETQYF; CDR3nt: TGTGCCAGCAGTTTCGGGGTCTCGGAGACCCAGTACTTC
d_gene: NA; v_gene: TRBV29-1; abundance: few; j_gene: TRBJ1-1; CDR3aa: CSVEVERIQNTEAFF; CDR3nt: TGCAGCGTTGAAGTAGAAAGGATTCAGAACACTGAAGCTTTCTTT
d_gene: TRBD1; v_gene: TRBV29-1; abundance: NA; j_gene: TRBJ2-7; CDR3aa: CSVEVSDRTYEQYF; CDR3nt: TGCAGCGTTGAAGTCTCGGACAGGACCTACGAGCAGTACTTC
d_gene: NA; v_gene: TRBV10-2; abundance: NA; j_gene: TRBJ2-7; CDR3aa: CASSTVYEQYF; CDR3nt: TGCGCCAGCTCTACGGTATACGAGCAGTACTTC
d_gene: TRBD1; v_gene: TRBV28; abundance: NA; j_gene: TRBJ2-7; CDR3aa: CASSSPGQGPYEQYF; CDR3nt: TGTGCCAGCAGTTCCCCGGGACAGGGTCCCTACGAGCAGTACTTC
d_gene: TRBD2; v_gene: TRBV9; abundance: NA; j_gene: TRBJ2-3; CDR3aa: CASSVEGGSADTQYF; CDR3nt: TGTGCCAGCAGCGTAGAAGGCGGGAGTGCAGATACGCAGTATTTT
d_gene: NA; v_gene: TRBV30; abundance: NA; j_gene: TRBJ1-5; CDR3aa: CAWSDGEGNQPQHF; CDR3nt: TGTGCCTGGAGTGACGGGGAAGGCAATCAGCCCCAGCATTTT
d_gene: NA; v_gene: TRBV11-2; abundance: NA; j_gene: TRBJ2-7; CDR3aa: CASSPNRAHEQYF; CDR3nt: TGTGCCAGCAGCCCCAACAGGGCCCACGAGCAGTACTTC
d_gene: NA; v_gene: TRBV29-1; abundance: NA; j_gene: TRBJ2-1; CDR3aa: CSVERGPGDGILQGQFF; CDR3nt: TGCAGCGTTGAAAGAGGGCCCGGGGACGGGATTCTCCAGGGGCAGTTCTTC
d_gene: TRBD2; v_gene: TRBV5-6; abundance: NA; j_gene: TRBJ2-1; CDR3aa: CASSAGVEQFF; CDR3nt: TGTGCCAGCAGCGCGGGAGTCGAGCAGTTCTTC
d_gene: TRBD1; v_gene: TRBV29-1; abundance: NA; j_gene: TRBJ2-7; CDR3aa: CSARDSPYEQYF; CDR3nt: TGCAGCGCCCGGGACAGCCCCTACGAGCAGTACTTC
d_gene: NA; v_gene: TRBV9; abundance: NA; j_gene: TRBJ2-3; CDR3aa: CASSPEPYTQYF; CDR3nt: TGTGCCAGCAGCCCCGAGCCGTATACGCAGTATTTT
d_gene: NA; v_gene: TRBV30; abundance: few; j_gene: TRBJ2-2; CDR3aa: CASLIYTGELFF; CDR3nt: TGTGCAAGTTTGATATACACCGGGGAGCTGTTTTTT